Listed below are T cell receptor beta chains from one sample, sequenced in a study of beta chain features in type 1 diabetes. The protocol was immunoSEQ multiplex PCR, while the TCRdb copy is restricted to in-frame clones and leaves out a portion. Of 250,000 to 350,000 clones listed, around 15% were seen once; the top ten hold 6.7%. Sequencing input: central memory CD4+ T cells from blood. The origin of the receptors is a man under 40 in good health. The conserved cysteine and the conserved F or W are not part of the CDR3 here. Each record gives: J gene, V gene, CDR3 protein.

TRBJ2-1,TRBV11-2,ASSARLAGNEQF
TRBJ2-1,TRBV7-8,ASSIRTSGSVYNEQF
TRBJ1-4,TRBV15,ATSRDNGKLF
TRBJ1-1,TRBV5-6,ASSLGGNTEAF
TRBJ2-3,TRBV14,ASSQEGGYYTQY
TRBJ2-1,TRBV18,ASSPIQGAYNEQF
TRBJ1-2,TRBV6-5,ASSWTPDYGYT
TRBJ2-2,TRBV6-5,ASSLRGSLSRELF
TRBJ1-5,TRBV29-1,SVGSTRNQPQH
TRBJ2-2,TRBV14,ASSPLANANTGELF
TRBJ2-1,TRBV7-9,ASSLVWGRAQSNEQF
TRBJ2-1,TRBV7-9,ASSLLVSNEQF
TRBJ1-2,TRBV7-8,ASSFDRVSYT
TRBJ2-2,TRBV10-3,AISRELNTGELF
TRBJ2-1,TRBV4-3,ASSQGVGYNEQF
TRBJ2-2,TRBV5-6,ASSRTAPGELF
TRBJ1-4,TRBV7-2,ASSLWSGAGNEKLF
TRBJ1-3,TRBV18,ASSPSRHSGNTIY
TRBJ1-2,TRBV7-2,ASSFTFAWDGYT
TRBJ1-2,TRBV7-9,ASSLMAWGAYGYT
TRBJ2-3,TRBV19,ASSKPGGDTQY
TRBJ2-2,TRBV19,ASSIRGRGYTGELF
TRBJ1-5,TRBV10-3,AISESGISSNQPQH
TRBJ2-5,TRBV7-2,ASSPQETQY
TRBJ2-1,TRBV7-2,ASSSEVGTSWGQF
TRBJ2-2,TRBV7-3,ASSLEGLAGAGELF
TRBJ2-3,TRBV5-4,ASSVGGGRDTDTQY
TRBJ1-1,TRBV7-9,ASSPGTTEAF
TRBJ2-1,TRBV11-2,ASSLVARNEQF
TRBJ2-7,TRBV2,ASRHREVVYEQY
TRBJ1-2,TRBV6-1,ASSRRGLGYT
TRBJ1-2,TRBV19,ASSIGEGQYYGYT
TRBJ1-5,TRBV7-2,ASSFYGQPQH
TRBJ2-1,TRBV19,ASSTQSGRATEQF
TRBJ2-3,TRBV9,ASSVQGSGDTQY
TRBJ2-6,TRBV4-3,ASSQDQYGSSGANVLT
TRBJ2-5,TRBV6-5,ASAGTYQETQY
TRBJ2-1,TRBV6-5,ASSYHQLSNEQF
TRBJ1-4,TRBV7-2,ASTLWGRGEKLF
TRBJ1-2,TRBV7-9,ASIQGGFDGYT
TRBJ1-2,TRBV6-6,ASTDTHGYT
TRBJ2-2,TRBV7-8,ASSPRPRGELF
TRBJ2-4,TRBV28,ASSLGPLKNIQY
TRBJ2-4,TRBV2,ASSENWGGVQKNIQY
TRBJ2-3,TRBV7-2,ASGGVAGDTQY
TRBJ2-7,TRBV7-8,ASSFSREQY
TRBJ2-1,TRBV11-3,ASSLGGVPYNEQF
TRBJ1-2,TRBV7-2,ASSQDGNYGYT
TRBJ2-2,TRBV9,ASSVFGGYTGELF
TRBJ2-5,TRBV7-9,ASSSRTGRGETQY
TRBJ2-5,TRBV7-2,ASSFSLPGGEY
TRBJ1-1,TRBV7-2,ASSLQGGDTEAF
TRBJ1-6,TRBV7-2,ASSPTLKRTGGNSPLH
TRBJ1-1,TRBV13,ASSQDPGRLNTEAF
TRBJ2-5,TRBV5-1,ASSFGSQETQY
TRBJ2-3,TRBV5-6,ASSLRAVDTQY
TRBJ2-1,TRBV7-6,ASSPSGGIINEQF
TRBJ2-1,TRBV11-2,ASSLGPGLASDEQF
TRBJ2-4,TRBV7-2,ASSLVQGVPKNIQY